One and the same sample provided the 29 T cell receptor beta chains below, sequenced in a study of blood T cell repertoires in COVID-19. The method was immunoSEQ multiplex PCR; TCRdb's version includes in-frame clones alone and lacks a portion of them. The sample comprises approximately 90,000 clones, 60% to 85% of which are singletons, and about half rests with the top ten. Sequenced material: peripheral blood. These receptors came from a human donor in a cohort sampled during active COVID-19.

The chain carries TRBV15 and TRBJ2-7, with a tentative D call TRBD1 (6 bases). V was clipped by 0 bases and J by 4 bases, with 16 bases between them. This CDR3 is built from 16 residues. Germline CDR1 LNHNV, CDR2 YYDKDF (reference sequence). The CDR3 sequence: CATSRDWTEGLYEQYF. CDR3 coding DNA: TGTGCCACCAGCAGAGACTGGACAGAGGGGTTGTACGAGCAGTACTTC.

This sequence joins TRBV28 and TRBJ1-3; perhaps TRBD1 as D (5 bases). Germline V lookup: CDR1 MDHEN, CDR2 SYDVKM. The CDR3 totals 14 residues. Trimming took 3 bases from V and 4 from J, leaving 10 bases between them. CDR3: CASSFGQRGNTIYF. CDR3 sequence (DNA): TGTGCCAGCAGTTTTGGACAACGGGGAAACACCATATATTTT.

CDR3 bases: TGTGCCAGCAGTTTTAGGGGGAACACTGAAGCTTTCTTT. Amino acids: CASSFRGNTEAFF. The genes are TRBV12-3 or TRBV12-4 and TRBJ1-1; weak D call: TRBD1 (5 bases). Trimming took 3 bases from V and 1 from J, leaving 6 bases between them. The CDR3 is made up of 13 amino acids.

This rearrangement joins TRBV25-1 to TRBJ2-5; no clear D gene. The V gene's germline CDR1 is MGHDK and CDR2 SYGVNS. CDR3 size: 14 residues. V was pared by 6 bases and J by 2 bases, with 13 bases between. As DNA, the CDR3 is TGTGCCAGCAGCGGGTTGCAGCTACAAGAGACCCAGTACTTC. This sequence encodes CASSGLQLQETQYF.

The chain couples TRBV9 to TRBJ2-5, with no clear D. The length of the CDR3 is 14 residues. Deletions cut 6 bases from V and 2 bases from J, with 14 bases between. Germline V gene sequence: CDR1 SGDLS, CDR2 YYNGEE. This chain's CDR3 is CASTKEIPQETQYF. CDR3 coding DNA: TGTGCCAGCACCAAGGAGATACCGCAAGAGACCCAGTACTTC.

This chain links TRBV11-3 with TRBJ2-5; 7 nucleotides align to TRBD1. The CDR3 is 15 amino acids. With 1 base clipped from V and 1 base from J, the junction kept 3 bases outside the gene matches. Germline V lookup: CDR1 SGHNT, CDR2 YENEEA. Here the CDR3 reads CASSLGQGFQETQYF. The CDR3 DNA sequence: TGTGCCAGCAGCTTAGGACAGGGTTTCCAAGAGACCCAGTACTTC. The full variable domain, completed using reference TRBV11-3 and TRBJ2-5, is EAGVVQSPRYKIIEKKQPVAFWCNPISGHNTLYWYLQNLGQGPELLIRYENEEAVDDSQLPKDRFSAERLKGVDSTLKIQPAELGDSAVYLCASSLGQGFQETQYFGPGTRLLVL.

This clone was detected once. The J gene is TRBJ2-2, the V gene TRBV28; D may be TRBD1 (6 bases). This CDR3 spans 15 amino acids. Germline V gene sequence: CDR1 MDHEN, CDR2 SYDVKM. V gave up 7 bases and J gave up 0 bases, with 12 bases separating them. The DNA for the CDR3 is TGTGCCAGCATAGGACAGCCACCGAACACCGGGGAGCTGTTTTTT. This translates into CASIGQPPNTGELFF.

The chain combines TRBV28 with TRBJ1-5; D is undetermined. V dropped 8 bases and J dropped 4 bases, with 9 bases sitting between them. The CDR3 covers 12 residues. Germline V gives CDR1 MDHEN, CDR2 SYDVKM. This CDR3 is CASGGGNQPQHF. The CDR3 region has the DNA TGTGCCAGCGGAGGAGGAAATCAGCCCCAGCATTTT.

The chain is built from TRBV15 and TRBJ2-3; 7 positions agree with TRBD2. This CDR3 region has 16 residues. The J segment lost 3 bases and the V segment lost 0 bases, leaving 6 bases of the junction unmatched. Looked up from germline, CDR1 is LNHNV and CDR2 is YYDKDF (reference sequence). The DNA for the CDR3 is TGTGCCACCAGCAGAGATATGGGAGCGGGGACAGATACGCAGTATTTT. Residues: CATSRDMGAGTDTQYF.

The chain carries TRBV28 and TRBJ1-3, with 7 bases lining up with TRBD1. V dropped 6 bases and J dropped 4; count of bases not matched to a gene: 6. CDR1 MDHEN and CDR2 SYDVKM come from the germline V gene. This CDR3 comprises 14 residues. The CDR3 sequence: CASRPRGLGNTIYF. CDR3 in DNA: TGTGCCAGCAGACCAAGGGGGCTAGGAAACACCATATATTTT. Filled out from reference TRBV28 and TRBJ1-3, the complete variable domain reads DVKVTQSSRYLVKRTGEKVFLECVQDMDHENMFWYRQDPGLGLRLIYFSYDVKMKEKGDIPEGYSVSREKKERFSLILESASTNQTSMYLCASRPRGLGNTIYFGEGSWLTVV.

The chain links TRBV18 to TRBJ1-2; 9 positions match TRBD1. The CDR3 runs to 16 residues. V shed 1 base, J shed 3 bases, and the junction held 6 bases outside the gene matches. Looked up from germline, CDR1 is KGHSH and CDR2 is LQKENI. The CDR3 coding sequence is TGTGCCAGCTCACCACAGGGACAGGGCTCCCACTATGGCTACACCTTC. Protein sequence: CASSPQGQGSHYGYTF.

This chain joins TRBV7-2 and TRBJ1-1; the D is unclear. The CDR3 totals 15 residues. Per germline, CDR1 SGHTA and CDR2 FQGNSA. The V end lost 5 bases, the J end lost 0 bases, and 13 bases lay between the germline ends. The CDR3 sequence is CASSQAGQVNTEAFF. The CDR3 DNA reads TGTGCCAGCAGCCAGGCGGGCCAGGTGAACACTGAAGCTTTCTTT.

This clone showed up just a few times. The rearrangement joins TRBV7-2 to TRBJ2-3; D remains unclear. This CDR3 has 13 amino acids. The germline gives CDR1 SGHTA, CDR2 FQGNSA. The ends were cut back, 2 bases at V and 4 bases at J, with 7 bases in the middle. CDR3 loop: CASSLSPPDTQYF. The CDR3 nucleotides are TGTGCCAGCAGCTTATCTCCTCCAGATACGCAGTATTTT. Full variable domain (rest looked up from reference TRBV7-2 and TRBJ2-3): GAGVSQSPSNKVTEKGKDVELRCDPISGHTALYWYRQSLGQGLEFLIYFQGNSAPDKSGLPSDRFSAERTGGSVSTLTIQRTQQEDSAVYLCASSLSPPDTQYFGPGTRLTVL.

The chain employs TRBV28 and TRBJ2-5; tentatively, D is TRBD2 (6 bases). The CDR3 has 16 residues. Germline-derived CDR1 and CDR2 are MDHEN and SYDVKM. The germline V and J ends were trimmed by 2 bases and 5 bases, with 18 bases remaining between them. The CDR3 loop is CASSLLLFSGAETQYF. In DNA form, the CDR3 reads TGTGCCAGCAGTTTACTCCTATTCTCGGGAGCGGAGACCCAGTACTTC.

The chain's CDR3 is CASSYNRGSGNQPQHF. DNA for the CDR3: TGTGCCAGCAGTTACAATCGAGGGAGCGGCAATCAGCCCCAGCATTTT. This chain joins TRBV6-5 and TRBJ1-5; no definite D call. The CDR3 totals 16 residues. V was pared by 2 bases and J by 2 bases, with 13 bases between. Germline V gives CDR1 MNHEY, CDR2 SVGAGI.

J is TRBJ2-7 and V is TRBV2; D perhaps matches TRBD2 (6 bases). V was pared by 7 bases and J by 4 bases, with 11 bases between. Germline values: CDR1 SNHLY, CDR2 FYNNEI. CDR3 size: 12 residues. CDR3 in amino acids: CASKSRGYEQYF. CDR3 DNA: TGTGCCAGCAAATCCCGGGGGTACGAGCAGTACTTC.

The chain links TRBV29-1 to TRBJ2-1; tentative D call: TRBD2 (6 bases). Trimming took off 4 bases at V and 4 bases at J, with 14 bases between the two ends. Germline V gene lookup returns CDR1 SQVTM and CDR2 ANQGSEA. The CDR3 sequence is 14 residues long. CDR3 in DNA: TGCAGCGTTGGGGTAACGGGAGCGTACAATGAGCAGTTCTTC. Protein: CSVGVTGAYNEQFF.

The table lists this clone with a count of one. This chain joins TRBV5-1 and TRBJ2-3; D may be TRBD1 (5 bases). The CDR3 runs 17 residues. Per germline, CDR1 SGHRS and CDR2 YFSETQ. V lost 0 bases and J lost 0, with 14 bases in between. CDR3 protein: CASSLGTGITSTDTQYF. The CDR3 DNA reads as TGCGCCAGCAGCTTGGGTACAGGCATTACTAGCACAGATACGCAGTATTTT.

The chain joins TRBV7-9 to TRBJ2-7; 8 bases are shared with TRBD1. The CDR3 length is 13 residues. CDR1 and CDR2 (germline): SEHNR, FQNEAQ (reference sequence). V was pared by 6 bases and J by 1 base, with 2 bases of the junction left unmatched. The CDR3 nucleotides read TGTGCCAGCAGACGGACAGGGTCCTACGAGCAGTACTTC. Protein sequence: CASRRTGSYEQYF.

The chain carries TRBV5-1 and TRBJ2-5; D might be TRBD1 (6 bases). V gave up 2 bases and J gave up 0 bases, with 11 bases separating them. Germline values: CDR1 SGHRS, CDR2 YFSETQ. This CDR3 contains 15 residues. The CDR3 here is CASSFQGHYQETQYF. The CDR3 DNA reads as TGCGCCAGCAGCTTTCAGGGACACTACCAAGAGACCCAGTACTTC. The full variable domain, with the rest looked up from reference TRBV5-1 and TRBJ2-5, is KAGVTQTPRYLIKTRGQQVTLSCSPISGHRSVSWYQQTPGQGLQFLFEYFSETQRNKGNFPGRFSGRQFSNSRSEMNVSTLELGDSALYLCASSFQGHYQETQYFGPGTRLLVL.

The V call is TRBV6-5, the J call TRBJ2-1; 9 bases map to TRBD1. Unmatched junction bases numbered 4, after V lost 6 bases and J lost 7 bases. The CDR3 has 13 residues. Germline values: CDR1 MNHEY, CDR2 SVGAGI. CDR3 coding DNA: TGTGCCAGCAGACGGGACAGGGTGAATGAGCAGTTCTTC. Its protein product is CASRRDRVNEQFF.

The chain combines TRBV4-1 with TRBJ1-2; 11 positions agree with TRBD1. The V segment lost 4 bases and the J segment 2 bases; nucleotides outside the gene matches: 6. This CDR3 is built from 16 residues. Germline loops: CDR1 MGHRA, CDR2 YSYEKL. CDR3 residues: CASSRDRGNGNYGYTF. CDR3 DNA: TGCGCCAGCAGCCGGGACAGGGGGAACGGGAACTATGGCTACACCTTC.

This rearrangement joins TRBV10-1 to TRBJ1-2; 11 nucleotides match TRBD1. The length of the CDR3 is 18 residues. J was trimmed by 4 bases and V by 3 bases; bases with no gene match: 13. Germline V CDR1 and CDR2: WNHNN, SYGVQD (reference sequence). CDR3 nucleotides: TGCGCCAGCAGTGAACCGGGGACAGGGGGGCATTTCGGCTATGGCTACACCTTC. It codes for CASSEPGTGGHFGYGYTF.

The J gene is TRBJ2-3, the V gene TRBV10-3; a weak D match, TRBD1 (6 bases). The V gene's germline CDR1 is ENHRY and CDR2 SYGVKD. V was cut by 9 bases and J by 3 bases, with 16 bases left in between. The CDR3 runs to 14 residues. CDR3 region: CAIRDTGSTDTQYF. Here the CDR3 DNA reads TGTGCCATTAGGGACACCGGTTCAACAGATACGCAGTATTTT.

The chain employs TRBV4-2 and TRBJ1-2; possibly TRBD1 for D (6 bases). The germline V gene has CDR1 LGHNA and CDR2 YNFKEQ. This CDR3 comprises 15 residues. V was cut by 4 bases and J by 2 bases, with 14 bases left in between. The CDR3 nucleotides read TGTGCCAGCAGCCCTCAAAGGGGGTACAACTATGGCTACACCTTC. Its protein is CASSPQRGYNYGYTF.

The V and J genes are TRBV2 and TRBJ2-3, with no clear D. Trimming left V 11 bases short and J 1 base short, with 13 bases between. The V gene's germline CDR1 is SNHLY and CDR2 FYNNEI. The CDR3 is 13 residues long. CDR3 nucleotides: TGTGCCGGAAAGAGACTGGGCACAGATACGCAGTATTTT. This sequence encodes CAGKRLGTDTQYF. The full variable domain, in which reference TRBV2 and TRBJ2-3 provide the parts outside the CDR3, is EPEVTQTPSHQVTQMGQEVILRCVPISNHLYFYWYRQILGQKVEFLVSFYNNEISEKSEIFDDQFSVERPDGSNFTLKIRSTKLEDSAMYFCAGKRLGTDTQYFGPGTRLTVL.

This clone was counted a few times. The genes are TRBV5-1 and TRBJ2-5; 8 bases agree with TRBD1. Trimming cost V 5 bases and J 4 bases; bases outside gene matches: 4. There are 13 residues in the CDR3. Germline V CDR1 and CDR2: SGHRS, YFSETQ. The CDR3 sequence: CASRDRDGETQYF. Here the CDR3 DNA reads TGCGCCAGCAGGGACAGGGATGGAGAGACCCAGTACTTC.

The gene calls are TRBV7-3 and TRBJ2-5; D is unclear. Trimming pared 5 bases from V and 5 bases from J, leaving 12 bases between. The CDR3 runs to 13 residues. Germline V CDR1 and CDR2: SGHTA, FQGTGA. CDR3 in amino acids: CASSPRSRETQYF. The CDR3 nucleotides read TGTGCCAGCAGCCCGCGGTCGCGGGAGACCCAGTACTTC.

The CDR3 nucleotides are TGTGCCAGCAGCTTGGTAGCGGGGGCGGGTGAGCAGTTCTTC. This sequence encodes CASSLVAGAGEQFF. The chain joins TRBV5-4 to TRBJ2-1, with 9 nucleotides matching TRBD2. CDR1 and CDR2 from the germline V gene are SGHNT and YYREEE (reference sequence). The CDR3 length is 14 residues. V lost 0 bases, J lost 9 bases, and 4 bases stayed unmatched.